The following is a TCR beta chain sequence with its context. Between the trimmed V and J ends, which lost 0 bases and 10 bases, there was a span of 7 bases. Looked up from germline, CDR1 is MNHNY and CDR2 is SVGAGI (reference sequence). CDR3 length: 12 residues. The method was immunoSEQ multiplex PCR; TCRdb's version includes in-frame clones alone and lacks a portion of them. The sample lists around 62,000 clones, around 93% occurring once. This sample was included in a study of T cell changes during pregnancy in multiple sclerosis. Sequenced material: CD8+ T cells from peripheral blood mononuclear cells, taken in the second trimester of pregnancy. The TCR sequence derives from a female donor with multiple sclerosis, enrolled in a pregnancy study. The genes are TRBV6-6 and TRBJ2-1, with D perhaps matching TRBD2 (5 bases). The chain's CDR3 is CASSYSGVEQFF. For the CDR3, the DNA is TGTGCCAGCAGTTACTCCGGGGTAGAGCAGTTCTTC.